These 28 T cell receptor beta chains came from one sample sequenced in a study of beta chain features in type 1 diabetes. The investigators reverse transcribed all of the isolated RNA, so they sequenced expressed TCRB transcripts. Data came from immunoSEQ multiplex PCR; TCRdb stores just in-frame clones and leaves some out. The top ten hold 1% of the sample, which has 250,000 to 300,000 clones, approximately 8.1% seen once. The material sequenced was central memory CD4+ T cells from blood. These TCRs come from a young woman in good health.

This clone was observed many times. Written as DNA, the CDR3 is TGTGCCAGCATCCCCGTGCGGGCCCACAATGAGCAGTTCTTC. This translates into CASIPVRAHNEQFF. The rearrangement links TRBV7-2 to TRBJ2-1; D possibly corresponds to TRBD2 (5 bases). V was pared by 7 bases and J by 5 bases, with 15 bases between. This CDR3 is 14 amino acids long. Looked up from germline, CDR1 is SGHTA and CDR2 is FQGNSA.

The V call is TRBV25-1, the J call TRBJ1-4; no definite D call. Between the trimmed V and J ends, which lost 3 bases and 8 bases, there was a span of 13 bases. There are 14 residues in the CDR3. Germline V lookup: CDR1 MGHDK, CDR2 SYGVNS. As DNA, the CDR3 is TGTGCCAGCAGTGATTTTGGTAGAATAGAAAAACTGTTTTTT. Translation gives CASSDFGRIEKLFF.

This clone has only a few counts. CDR3 in DNA: TGTGCCAGCAGCACACAACCTGTGGCAGAGACCCAGTACTTC. The encoded protein is CASSTQPVAETQYF. The chain combines TRBV9 with TRBJ2-5; D uncertain. V lost 4 bases, J lost 4 bases, and 14 bases lay in between. Germline V CDR1 and CDR2: SGDLS, YYNGEE. The CDR3 contains 14 residues.

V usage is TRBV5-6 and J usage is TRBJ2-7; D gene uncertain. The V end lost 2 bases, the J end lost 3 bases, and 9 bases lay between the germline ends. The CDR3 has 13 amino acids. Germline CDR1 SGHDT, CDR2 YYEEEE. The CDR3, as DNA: TGTGCCAGCAGCTTTAGGTTCTTCTACGAGCAGTACGTC. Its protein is CASSFRFFYEQYV.

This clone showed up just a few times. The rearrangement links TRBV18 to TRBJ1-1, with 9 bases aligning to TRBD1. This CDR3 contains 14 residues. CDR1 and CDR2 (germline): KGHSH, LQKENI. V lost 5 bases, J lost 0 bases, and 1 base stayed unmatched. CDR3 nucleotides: TGTGCCAGCTCAGGACAGGGGATGAACACTGAAGCTTTCTTT. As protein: CASSGQGMNTEAFF.

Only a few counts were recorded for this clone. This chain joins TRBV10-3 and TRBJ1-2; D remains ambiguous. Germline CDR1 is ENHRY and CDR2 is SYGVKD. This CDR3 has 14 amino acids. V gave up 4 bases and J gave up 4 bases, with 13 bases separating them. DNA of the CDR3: TGTGCCATCAGTGCCGACACTCTCAGCTATGGCTACACCTTC. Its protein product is CAISADTLSYGYTF.

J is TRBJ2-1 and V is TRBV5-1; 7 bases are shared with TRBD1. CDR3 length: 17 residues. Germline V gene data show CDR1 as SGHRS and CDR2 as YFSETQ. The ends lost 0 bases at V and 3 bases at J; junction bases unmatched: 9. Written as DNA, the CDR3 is TGCGCCAGCAGCTTGGAGGACCTGACAGGGTACTACAATGAGCAGTTCTTC. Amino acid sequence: CASSLEDLTGYYNEQFF.

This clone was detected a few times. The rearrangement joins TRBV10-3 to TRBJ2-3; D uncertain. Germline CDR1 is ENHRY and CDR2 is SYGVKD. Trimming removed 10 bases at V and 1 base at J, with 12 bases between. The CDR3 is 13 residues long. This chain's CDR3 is CASRMDGTDTQYF. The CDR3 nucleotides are TGTGCCAGCAGAATGGACGGCACAGATACGCAGTATTTT.

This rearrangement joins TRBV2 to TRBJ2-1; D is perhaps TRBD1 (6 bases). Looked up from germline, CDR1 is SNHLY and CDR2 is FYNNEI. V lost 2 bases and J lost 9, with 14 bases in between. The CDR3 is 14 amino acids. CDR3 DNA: TGTGCCAGCAGTGAACAGACAGGTGGGAGTGAGCAGTTCTTC. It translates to CASSEQTGGSEQFF.

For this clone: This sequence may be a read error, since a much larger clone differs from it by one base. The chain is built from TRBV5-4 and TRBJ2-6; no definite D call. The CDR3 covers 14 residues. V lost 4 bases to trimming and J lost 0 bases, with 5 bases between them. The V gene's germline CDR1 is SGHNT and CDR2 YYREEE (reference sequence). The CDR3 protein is CASSQSSGANVLTF. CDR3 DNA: TGTGCCAGCAGCCAGAGCTCTGGGGCCAACGTCCTGACTTTC. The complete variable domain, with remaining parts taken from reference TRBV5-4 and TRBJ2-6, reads ETGVTQSPTHLIKTRGQQVTLRCSSQSGHNTVSWYQQALGQGPQFIFQYYREEENGRGNFPPRFSGLQFPNYSSELNVNALELDDSALYLCASSQSSGANVLTFGAGSRLTVL.

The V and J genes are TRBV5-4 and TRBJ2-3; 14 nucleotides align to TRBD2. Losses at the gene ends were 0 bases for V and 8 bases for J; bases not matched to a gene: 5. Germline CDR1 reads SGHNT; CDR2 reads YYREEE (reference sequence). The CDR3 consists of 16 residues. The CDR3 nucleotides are TGTGCCAGCAGCTTGGGACTAGCGGGAGGGCGGGGTACGCAGTATTTT. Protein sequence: CASSLGLAGGRGTQYF.

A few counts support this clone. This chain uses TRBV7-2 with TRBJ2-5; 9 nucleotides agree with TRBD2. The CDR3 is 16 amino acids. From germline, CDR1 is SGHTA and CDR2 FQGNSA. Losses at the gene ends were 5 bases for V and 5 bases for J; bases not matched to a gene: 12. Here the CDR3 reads CASSLEGGRARETQYF. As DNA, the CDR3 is TGTGCCAGCAGCCTGGAGGGCGGGAGGGCCCGGGAGACCCAGTACTTC.

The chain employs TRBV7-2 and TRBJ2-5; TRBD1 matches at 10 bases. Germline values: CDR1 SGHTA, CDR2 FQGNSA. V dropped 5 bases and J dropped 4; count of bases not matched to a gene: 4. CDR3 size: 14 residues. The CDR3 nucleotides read TGTGCCAGCAGCACGGACAGGGGGGGAGAGACCCAGTACTTC. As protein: CASSTDRGGETQYF.

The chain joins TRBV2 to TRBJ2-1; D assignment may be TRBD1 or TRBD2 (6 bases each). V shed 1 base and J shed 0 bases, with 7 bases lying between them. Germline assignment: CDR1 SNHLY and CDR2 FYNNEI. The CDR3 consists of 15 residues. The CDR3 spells CASSEEGGSYNEQFF. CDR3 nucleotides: TGTGCCAGCAGTGAAGAGGGGGGCTCCTACAATGAGCAGTTCTTC.

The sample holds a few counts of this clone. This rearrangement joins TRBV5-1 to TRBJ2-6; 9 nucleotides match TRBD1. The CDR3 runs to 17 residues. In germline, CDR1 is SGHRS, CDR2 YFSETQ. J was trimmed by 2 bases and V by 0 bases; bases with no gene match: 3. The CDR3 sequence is CASSLGTGGAGANVLTF. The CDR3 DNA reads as TGCGCCAGCAGCTTGGGCACAGGGGGCGCTGGGGCCAACGTCCTGACTTTC.

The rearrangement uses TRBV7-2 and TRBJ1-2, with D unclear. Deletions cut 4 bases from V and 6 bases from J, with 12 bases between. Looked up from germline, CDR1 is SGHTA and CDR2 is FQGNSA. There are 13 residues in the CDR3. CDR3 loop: CASSSAGVDGYTF. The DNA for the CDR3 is TGTGCCAGCAGCTCCGCGGGAGTGGATGGCTACACCTTC.

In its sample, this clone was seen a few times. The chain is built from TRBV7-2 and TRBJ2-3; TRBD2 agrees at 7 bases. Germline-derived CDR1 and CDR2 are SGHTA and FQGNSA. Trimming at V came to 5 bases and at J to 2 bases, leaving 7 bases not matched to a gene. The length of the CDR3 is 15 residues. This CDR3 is CASSLGREITDTQYF. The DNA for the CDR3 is TGTGCCAGCAGCCTGGGGCGGGAGATCACAGATACGCAGTATTTT.

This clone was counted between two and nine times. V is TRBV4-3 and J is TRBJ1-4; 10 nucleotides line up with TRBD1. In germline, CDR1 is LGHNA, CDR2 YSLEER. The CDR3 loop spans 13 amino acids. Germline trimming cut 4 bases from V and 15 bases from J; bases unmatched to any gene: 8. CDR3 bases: TGCGCCAGCAGCCCAGACCCGGGACAGGGGTTGTTTTTT. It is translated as CASSPDPGQGLFF.

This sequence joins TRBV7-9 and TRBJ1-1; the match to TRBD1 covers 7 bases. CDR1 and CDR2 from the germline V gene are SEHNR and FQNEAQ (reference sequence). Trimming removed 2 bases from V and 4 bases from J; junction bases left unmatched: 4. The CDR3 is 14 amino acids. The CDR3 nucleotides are TGTGCCAGCAGCTTATCAGGGACAGCCACTGAAGCTTTCTTT. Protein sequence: CASSLSGTATEAFF.

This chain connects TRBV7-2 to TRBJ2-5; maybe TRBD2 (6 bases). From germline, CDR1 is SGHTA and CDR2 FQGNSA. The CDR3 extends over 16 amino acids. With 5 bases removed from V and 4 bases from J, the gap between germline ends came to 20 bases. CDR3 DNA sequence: TGTGCCAGCAGCCTGCAGGTCGGCTGGGGAGGAGAGACCCAGTACTTC. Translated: CASSLQVGWGGETQYF.

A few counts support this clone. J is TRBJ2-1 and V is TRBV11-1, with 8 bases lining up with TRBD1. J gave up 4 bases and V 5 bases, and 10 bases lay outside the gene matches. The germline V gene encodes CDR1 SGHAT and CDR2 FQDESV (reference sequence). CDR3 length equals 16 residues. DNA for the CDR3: TGTGCCAGCAGCCTCTCGACAGGGGCAATTTACAATGAGCAGTTCTTC. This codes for CASSLSTGAIYNEQFF.

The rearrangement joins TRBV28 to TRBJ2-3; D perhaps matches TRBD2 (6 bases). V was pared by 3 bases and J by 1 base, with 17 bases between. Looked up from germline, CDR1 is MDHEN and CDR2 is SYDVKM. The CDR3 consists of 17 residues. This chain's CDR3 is CASSFRTGRRGTDTQYF. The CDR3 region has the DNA TGTGCCAGCAGTTTCCGTACCGGTCGGAGGGGCACAGATACGCAGTATTTT.

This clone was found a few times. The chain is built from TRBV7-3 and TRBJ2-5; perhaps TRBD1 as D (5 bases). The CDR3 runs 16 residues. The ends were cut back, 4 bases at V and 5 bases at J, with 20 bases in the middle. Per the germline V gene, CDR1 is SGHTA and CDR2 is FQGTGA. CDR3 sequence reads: CASSSQGPALGETQYF. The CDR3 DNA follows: TGTGCCAGCAGCTCCCAGGGTCCCGCCCTAGGGGAGACCCAGTACTTC. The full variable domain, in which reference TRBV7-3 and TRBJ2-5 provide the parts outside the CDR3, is GAGVSQTPSNKVTEKGKYVELRCDPISGHTALYWYRQSLGQGPEFLIYFQGTGAADDSGLPNDRFFAVRPEGSVSTLKIQRTERGDSAVYLCASSSQGPALGETQYFGPGTRLLVL.

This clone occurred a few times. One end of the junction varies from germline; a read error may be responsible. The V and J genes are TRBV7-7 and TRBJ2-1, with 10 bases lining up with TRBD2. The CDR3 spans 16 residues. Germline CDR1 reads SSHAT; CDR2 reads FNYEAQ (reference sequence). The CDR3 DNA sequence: TGTGCTAGCAGCAAGGGTCTAGCGGGAGCATACGGTGAGCAGTTCTTC. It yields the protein CASSKGLAGAYGEQFF.

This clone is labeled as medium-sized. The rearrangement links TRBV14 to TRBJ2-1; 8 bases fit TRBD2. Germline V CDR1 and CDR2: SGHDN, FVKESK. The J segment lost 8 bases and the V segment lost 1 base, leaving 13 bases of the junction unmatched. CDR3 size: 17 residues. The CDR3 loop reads CASSQGTTGGPWYEQFF. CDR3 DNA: TGTGCCAGCAGCCAAGGAACGACGGGAGGGCCGTGGTATGAGCAGTTCTTC.

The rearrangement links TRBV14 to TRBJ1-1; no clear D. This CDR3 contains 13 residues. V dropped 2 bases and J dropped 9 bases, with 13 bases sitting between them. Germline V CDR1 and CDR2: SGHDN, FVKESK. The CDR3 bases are TGTGCCAGCAGCCAATCCCGTGGCTCCCAAGCTTTCTTT. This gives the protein CASSQSRGSQAFF. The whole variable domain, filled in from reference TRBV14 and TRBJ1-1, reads EAGVTQFPSHSVIEKGQTVTLRCDPISGHDNLYWYRRVMGKEIKFLLHFVKESKQDESGMPNNRFLAERTGGTYSTLKVQPAELEDSGVYFCASSQSRGSQAFFGQGTRLTVV.

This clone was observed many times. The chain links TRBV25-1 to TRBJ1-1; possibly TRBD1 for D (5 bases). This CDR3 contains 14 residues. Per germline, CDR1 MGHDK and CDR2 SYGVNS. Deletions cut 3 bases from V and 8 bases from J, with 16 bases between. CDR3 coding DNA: TGTGCCAGCAGTGATCGGGACCGTGCAATAGAAGCTTTCTTT. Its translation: CASSDRDRAIEAFF.

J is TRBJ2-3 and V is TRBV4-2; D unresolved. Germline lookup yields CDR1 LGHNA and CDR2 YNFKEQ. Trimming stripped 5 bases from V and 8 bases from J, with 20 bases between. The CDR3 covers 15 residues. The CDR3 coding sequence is TGTGCCAGCAGCATAATTTCCGCGGAGCCGGGTACGCAGTATTTT. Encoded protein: CASSIISAEPGTQYF.